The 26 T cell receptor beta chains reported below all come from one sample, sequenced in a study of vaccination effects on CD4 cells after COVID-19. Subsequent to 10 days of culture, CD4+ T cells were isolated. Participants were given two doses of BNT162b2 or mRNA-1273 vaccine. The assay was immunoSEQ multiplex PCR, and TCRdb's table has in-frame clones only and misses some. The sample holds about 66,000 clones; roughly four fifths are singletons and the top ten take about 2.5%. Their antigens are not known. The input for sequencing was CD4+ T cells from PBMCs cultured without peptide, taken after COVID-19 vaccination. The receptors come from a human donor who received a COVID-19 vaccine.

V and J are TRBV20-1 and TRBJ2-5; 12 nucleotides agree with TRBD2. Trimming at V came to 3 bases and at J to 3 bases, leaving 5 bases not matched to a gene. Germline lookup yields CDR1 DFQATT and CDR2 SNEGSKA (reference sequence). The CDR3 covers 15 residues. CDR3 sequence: CSASRLAGGEETQYF. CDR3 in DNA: TGCAGTGCTAGTCGGCTAGCGGGGGGGGAAGAGACCCAGTACTTC.

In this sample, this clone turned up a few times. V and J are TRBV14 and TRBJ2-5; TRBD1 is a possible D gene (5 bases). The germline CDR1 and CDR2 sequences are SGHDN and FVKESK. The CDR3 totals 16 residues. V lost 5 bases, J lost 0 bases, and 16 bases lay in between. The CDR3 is CASSSGWQAYQETQYF. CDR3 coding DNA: TGTGCCAGCAGCTCAGGGTGGCAGGCGTACCAAGAGACCCAGTACTTC.

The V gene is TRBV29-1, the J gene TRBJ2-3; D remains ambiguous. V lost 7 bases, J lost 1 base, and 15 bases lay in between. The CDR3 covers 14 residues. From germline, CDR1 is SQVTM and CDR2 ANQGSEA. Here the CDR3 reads CSAHPAPGTDTQYF. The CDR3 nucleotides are TGCAGCGCGCACCCGGCCCCCGGCACAGATACGCAGTATTTT.

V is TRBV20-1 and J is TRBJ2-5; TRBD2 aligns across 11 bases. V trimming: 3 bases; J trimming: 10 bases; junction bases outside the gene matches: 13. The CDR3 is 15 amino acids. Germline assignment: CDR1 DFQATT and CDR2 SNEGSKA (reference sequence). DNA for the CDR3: TGCAGTGCTAGTCCTAGCGGGGGGCTAGGTCGCGTCCAGTACTTC. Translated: CSASPSGGLGRVQYF.

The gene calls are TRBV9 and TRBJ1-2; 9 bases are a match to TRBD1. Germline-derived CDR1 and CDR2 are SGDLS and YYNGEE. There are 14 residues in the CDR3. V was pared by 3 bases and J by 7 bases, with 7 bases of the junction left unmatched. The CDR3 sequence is CASSGTGGLAGYTF. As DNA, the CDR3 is TGTGCCAGCAGCGGAACAGGGGGCTTGGCTGGCTACACCTTC.

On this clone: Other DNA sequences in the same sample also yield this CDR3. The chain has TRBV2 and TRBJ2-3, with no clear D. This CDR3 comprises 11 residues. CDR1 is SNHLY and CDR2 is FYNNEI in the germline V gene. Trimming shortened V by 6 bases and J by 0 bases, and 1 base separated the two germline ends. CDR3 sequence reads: CASRSTDTQYF. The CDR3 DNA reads TGTGCCAGCAGGAGCACAGATACGCAGTATTTT.

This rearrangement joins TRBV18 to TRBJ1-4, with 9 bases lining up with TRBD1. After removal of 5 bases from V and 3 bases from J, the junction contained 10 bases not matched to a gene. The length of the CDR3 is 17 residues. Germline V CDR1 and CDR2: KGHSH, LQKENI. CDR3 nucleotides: TGTGCCAGCTCAACCGGGACAGGGTTTGCAGCTAATGAAAAACTGTTTTTT. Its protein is CASSTGTGFAANEKLFF.

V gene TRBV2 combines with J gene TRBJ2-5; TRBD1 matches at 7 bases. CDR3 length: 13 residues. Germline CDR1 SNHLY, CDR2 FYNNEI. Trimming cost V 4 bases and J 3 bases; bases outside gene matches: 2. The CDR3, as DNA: TGTGCCAGCAGTGTAACAGGGGAAGAGACCCAGTACTTC. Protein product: CASSVTGEETQYF.

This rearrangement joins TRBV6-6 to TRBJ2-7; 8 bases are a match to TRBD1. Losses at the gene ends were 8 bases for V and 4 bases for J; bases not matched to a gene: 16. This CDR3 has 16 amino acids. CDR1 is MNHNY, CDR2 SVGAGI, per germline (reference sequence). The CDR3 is CASRNGQGSILYEQYV. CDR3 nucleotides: TGTGCCAGCCGAAACGGACAGGGAAGTATACTATACGAGCAGTACGTC.

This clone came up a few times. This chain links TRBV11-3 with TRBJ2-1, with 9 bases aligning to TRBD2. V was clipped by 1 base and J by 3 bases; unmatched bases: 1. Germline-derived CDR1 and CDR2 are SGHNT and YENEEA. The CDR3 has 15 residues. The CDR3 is CASSLAAGGYNEQFF. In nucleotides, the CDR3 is TGTGCCAGCAGCTTAGCAGCGGGGGGCTACAATGAGCAGTTCTTC.

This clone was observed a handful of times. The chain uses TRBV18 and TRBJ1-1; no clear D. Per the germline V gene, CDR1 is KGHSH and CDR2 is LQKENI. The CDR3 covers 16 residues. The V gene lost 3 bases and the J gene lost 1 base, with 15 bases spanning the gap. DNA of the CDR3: TGTGCCAGCTCACCTCGTGTTAACTCCGAGAACACTGAAGCTTTCTTT. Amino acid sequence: CASSPRVNSENTEAFF.

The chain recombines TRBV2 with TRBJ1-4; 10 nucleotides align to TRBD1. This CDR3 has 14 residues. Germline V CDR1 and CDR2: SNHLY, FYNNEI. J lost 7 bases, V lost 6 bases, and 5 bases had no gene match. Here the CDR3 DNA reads TGTGCCAGCAGCCTGACAGGGGGCAGTGAAAAACTGTTTTTT. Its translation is CASSLTGGSEKLFF.

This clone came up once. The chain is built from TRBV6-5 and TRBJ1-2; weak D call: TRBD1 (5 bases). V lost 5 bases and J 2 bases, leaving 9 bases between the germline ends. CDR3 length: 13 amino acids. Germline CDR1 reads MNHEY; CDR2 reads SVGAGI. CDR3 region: CASSRDGNYGYTF. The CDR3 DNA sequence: TGTGCCAGCAGTCGGGACGGAAACTATGGCTACACCTTC.

In DNA form, the CDR3 reads TGTGCCATCAGTCCGTCCGTTCGGCCCACTGAAGCTTTCTTT. This sequence encodes CAISPSVRPTEAFF. This chain joins TRBV10-3 and TRBJ1-1, with D hard to call. Deletions cut 5 bases from V and 4 bases from J, with 14 bases between. CDR3 length: 14 amino acids. The V gene's germline CDR1 is ENHRY and CDR2 SYGVKD.

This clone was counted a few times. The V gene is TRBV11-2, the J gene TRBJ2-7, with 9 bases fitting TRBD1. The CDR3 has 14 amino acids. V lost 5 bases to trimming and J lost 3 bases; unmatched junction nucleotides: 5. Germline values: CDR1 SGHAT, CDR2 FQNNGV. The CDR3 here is CASSPSTGGYEQYV. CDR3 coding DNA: TGTGCCAGCAGCCCTTCGACAGGGGGCTACGAGCAGTACGTC.

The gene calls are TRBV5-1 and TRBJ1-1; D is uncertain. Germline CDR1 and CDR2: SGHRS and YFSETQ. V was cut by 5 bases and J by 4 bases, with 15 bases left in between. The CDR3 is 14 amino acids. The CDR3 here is CASSVSPGSTEAFF. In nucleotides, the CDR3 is TGCGCCAGCAGTGTTTCACCGGGGAGCACTGAAGCTTTCTTT. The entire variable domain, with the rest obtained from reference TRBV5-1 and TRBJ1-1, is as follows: KAGVTQTPRYLIKTRGQQVTLSCSPISGHRSVSWYQQTPGQGLQFLFEYFSETQRNKGNFPGRFSGRQFSNSRSEMNVSTLELGDSALYLCASSVSPGSTEAFFGQGTRLTVV.

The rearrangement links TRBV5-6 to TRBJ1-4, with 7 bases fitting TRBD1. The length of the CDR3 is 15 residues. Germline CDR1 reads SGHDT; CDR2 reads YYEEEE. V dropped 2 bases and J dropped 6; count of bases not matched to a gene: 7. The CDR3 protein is CASSFRQGWDEKLFF. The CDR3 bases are TGTGCCAGCAGCTTCCGACAGGGCTGGGATGAAAAACTGTTTTTT.

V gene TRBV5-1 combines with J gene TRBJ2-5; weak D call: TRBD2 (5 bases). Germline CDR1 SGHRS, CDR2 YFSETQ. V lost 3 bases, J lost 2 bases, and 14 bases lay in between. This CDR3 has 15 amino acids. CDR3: CASSWTGVEQETQYF. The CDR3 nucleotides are TGCGCCAGCAGCTGGACCGGGGTCGAACAAGAGACCCAGTACTTC. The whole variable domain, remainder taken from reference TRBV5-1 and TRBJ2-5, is KAGVTQTPRYLIKTRGQQVTLSCSPISGHRSVSWYQQTPGQGLQFLFEYFSETQRNKGNFPGRFSGRQFSNSRSEMNVSTLELGDSALYLCASSWTGVEQETQYFGPGTRLLVL.

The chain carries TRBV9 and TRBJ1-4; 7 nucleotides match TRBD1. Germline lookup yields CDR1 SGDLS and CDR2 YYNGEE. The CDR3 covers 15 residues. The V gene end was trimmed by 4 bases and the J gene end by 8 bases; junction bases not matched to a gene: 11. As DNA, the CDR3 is TGTGCCAGCAGCCCCTACAGGGGTAGCGGGGAAAAACTGTTTTTT. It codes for CASSPYRGSGEKLFF.

The CDR3 nucleotides read TGTGCCAGCAGCTACAGGGGGACGAGCTCCTATAATTCACCCCTCCACTTT. Translation: CASSYRGTSSYNSPLHF. V is TRBV5-5 and J is TRBJ1-6; 8 bases map to TRBD1. The CDR3 has 17 residues. Unmatched junction bases numbered 5, after V lost 3 bases and J lost 0 bases. Per the germline V gene, CDR1 is SGHKS and CDR2 is YYEKEE (reference sequence).

In nucleotides, the CDR3 is TGCGCCAGCAGCCTTAGCGGGGGGGCGGGCACCGGGGAGCTGTTTTTT. Its translation is CASSLSGGAGTGELFF. V gene TRBV4-1 combines with J gene TRBJ2-2; 11 nucleotides match TRBD2. Trimming removed 4 bases from V and 4 bases from J; junction bases left unmatched: 5. CDR3 length: 16 residues. Germline lookup yields CDR1 MGHRA and CDR2 YSYEKL.

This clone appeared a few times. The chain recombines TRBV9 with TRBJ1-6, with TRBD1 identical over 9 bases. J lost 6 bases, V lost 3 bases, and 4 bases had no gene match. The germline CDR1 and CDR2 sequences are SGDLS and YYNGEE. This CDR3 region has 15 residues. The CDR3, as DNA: TGTGCCAGCAGCGCCGGACAGGGGACTAATTCACCCCTCCACTTT. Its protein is CASSAGQGTNSPLHF.

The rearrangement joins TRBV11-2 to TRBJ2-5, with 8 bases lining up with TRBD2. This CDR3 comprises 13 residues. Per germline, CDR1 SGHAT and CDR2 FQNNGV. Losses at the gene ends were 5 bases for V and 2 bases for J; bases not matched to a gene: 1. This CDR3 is CASSRGGQETQYF. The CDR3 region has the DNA TGTGCCAGCAGCCGGGGGGGGCAAGAGACCCAGTACTTC. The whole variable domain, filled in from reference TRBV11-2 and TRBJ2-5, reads EAGVAQSPRYKIIEKRQSVAFWCNPISGHATLYWYQQILGQGPKLLIQFQNNGVVDDSQLPKDRFSAERLKGVDSTLKIQPAKLEDSAVYLCASSRGGQETQYFGPGTRLLVL.

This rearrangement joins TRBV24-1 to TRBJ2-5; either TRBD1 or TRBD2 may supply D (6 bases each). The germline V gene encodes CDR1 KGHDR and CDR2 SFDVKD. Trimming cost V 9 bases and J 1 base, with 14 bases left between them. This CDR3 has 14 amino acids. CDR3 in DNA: TGTGCCACCGGGGGGACGGGGGCCCAAGAGACCCAGTACTTC. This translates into CATGGTGAQETQYF.

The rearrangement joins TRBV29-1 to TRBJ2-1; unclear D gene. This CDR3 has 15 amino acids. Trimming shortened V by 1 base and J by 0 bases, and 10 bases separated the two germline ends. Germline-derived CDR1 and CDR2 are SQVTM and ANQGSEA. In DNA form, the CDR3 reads TGCAGCGTTGAAGGTCCCGAAAGCTCCTACAATGAGCAGTTCTTC. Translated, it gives CSVEGPESSYNEQFF.

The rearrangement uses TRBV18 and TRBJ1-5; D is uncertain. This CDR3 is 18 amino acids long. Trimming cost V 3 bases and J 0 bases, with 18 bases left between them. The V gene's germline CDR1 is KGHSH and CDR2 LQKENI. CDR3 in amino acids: CASSPASTGPNSNQPQHF. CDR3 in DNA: TGTGCCAGCTCACCCGCTAGTACCGGCCCGAATAGCAATCAGCCCCAGCATTTT.